This T cell receptor beta chain originates from a study of blood T cells in healthy people across ages. Findings and limits, study-wide: PBMCs went unsorted, and a conclusive naive versus antigen-experienced comparison was therefore prevented. Not knowing donor CMV status may have confounded expanded clonotype changes. In older individuals, TCR beta diversity per million T cells was lower, falling roughly linearly with age.

This CDR3 comprises 14 residues. In germline, CDR1 is DFQATT, CDR2 SNEGSKA (reference sequence). V shed 6 bases and J 11 bases; nucleotides not matched to a gene: 17. A sample-barcoded 5' primer and a J-beta primer mix were used in a second PCR of about 7 to 12 cycles. Each CDR3 protein gets one entry after TCRdb re-called the 5' RACE reads with MiXCR. The sample lists some 860,000 distinct CDR3 sequences; 56% were seen once. With respect to this clonotype: Its matching antigen is unknown.

Specimen: blood. The chain recombines TRBV20-1 with TRBJ2-5, with 8 bases fitting TRBD2. The TCR originated in a man aged 40-49 years in good health. The CDR3 reads CSAETSGPFNEQYF. Here the CDR3 DNA reads TGCAGTGCCGAAACTAGCGGCCCTTTCAATGAGCAGTACTTC.